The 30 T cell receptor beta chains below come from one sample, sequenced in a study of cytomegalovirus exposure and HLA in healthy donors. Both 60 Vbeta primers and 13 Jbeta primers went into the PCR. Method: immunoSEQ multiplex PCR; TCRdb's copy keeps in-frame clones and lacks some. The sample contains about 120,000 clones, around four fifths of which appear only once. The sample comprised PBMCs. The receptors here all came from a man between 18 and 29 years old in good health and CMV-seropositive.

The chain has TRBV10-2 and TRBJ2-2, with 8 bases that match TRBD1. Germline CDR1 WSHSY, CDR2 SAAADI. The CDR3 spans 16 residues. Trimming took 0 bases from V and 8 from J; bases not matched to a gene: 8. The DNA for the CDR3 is TGCGCCAGCAGTGAGTCGTGGACAGGGAGGTTAGGGGAGCTGTTTTTT. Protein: CASSESWTGRLGELFF.

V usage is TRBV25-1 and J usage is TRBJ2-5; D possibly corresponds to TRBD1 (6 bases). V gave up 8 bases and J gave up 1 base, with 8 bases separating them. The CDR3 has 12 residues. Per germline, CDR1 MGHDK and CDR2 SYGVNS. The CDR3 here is CASGQSQETQYF. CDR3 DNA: TGTGCCAGCGGACAGTCCCAAGAGACCCAGTACTTC.

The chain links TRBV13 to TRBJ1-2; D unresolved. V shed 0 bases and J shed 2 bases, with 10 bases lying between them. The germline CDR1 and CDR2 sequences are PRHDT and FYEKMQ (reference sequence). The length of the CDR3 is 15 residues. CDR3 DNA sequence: TGTGCCAGCAGCTTAGGCCGAGATGCCAACTATGGCTACACCTTC. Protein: CASSLGRDANYGYTF.

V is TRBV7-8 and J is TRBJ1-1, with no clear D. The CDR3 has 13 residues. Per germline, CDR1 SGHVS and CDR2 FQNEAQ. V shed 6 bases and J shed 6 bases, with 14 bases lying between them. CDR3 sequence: CASRATVWAEAFF. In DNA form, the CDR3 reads TGTGCCAGCAGAGCCACAGTATGGGCTGAAGCTTTCTTT.

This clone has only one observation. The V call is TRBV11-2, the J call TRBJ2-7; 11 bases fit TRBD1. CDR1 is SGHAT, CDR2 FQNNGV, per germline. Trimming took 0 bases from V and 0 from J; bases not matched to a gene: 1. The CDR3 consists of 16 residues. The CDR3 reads CASSLEGTGGSYEQYF. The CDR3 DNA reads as TGTGCCAGCAGCTTAGAAGGGACAGGGGGCTCCTACGAGCAGTACTTC.

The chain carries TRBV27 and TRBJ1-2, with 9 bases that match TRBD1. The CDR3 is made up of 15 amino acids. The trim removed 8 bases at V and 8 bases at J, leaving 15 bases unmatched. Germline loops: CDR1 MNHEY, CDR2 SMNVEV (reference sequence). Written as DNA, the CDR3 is TGTGCCAGCTTTACCGGGACAGGGAAATTTACGGGCTACACCTTC. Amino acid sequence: CASFTGTGKFTGYTF.

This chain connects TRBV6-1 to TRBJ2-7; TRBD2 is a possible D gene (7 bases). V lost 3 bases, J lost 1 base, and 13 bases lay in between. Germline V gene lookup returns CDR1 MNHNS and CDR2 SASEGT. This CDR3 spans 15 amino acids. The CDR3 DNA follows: TGTGCCAGCAGTGATTGGCGGGGGCGTTCCTACGAGCAGTACTTC. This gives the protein CASSDWRGRSYEQYF.

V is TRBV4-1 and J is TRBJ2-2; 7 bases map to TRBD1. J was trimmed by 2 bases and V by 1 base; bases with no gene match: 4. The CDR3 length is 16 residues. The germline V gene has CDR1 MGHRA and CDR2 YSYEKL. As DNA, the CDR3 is TGCGCCAGCAGCCAAGGGGGACAGACCAACACCGGGGAGCTGTTTTTT. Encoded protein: CASSQGGQTNTGELFF.

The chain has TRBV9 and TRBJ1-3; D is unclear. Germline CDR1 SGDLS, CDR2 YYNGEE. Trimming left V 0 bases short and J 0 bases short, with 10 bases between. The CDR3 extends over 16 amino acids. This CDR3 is CASSVGGSASGNTIYF. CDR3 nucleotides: TGTGCCAGCAGCGTAGGCGGGTCGGCCTCTGGAAACACCATATATTTT. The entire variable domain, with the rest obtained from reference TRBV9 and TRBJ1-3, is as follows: DSGVTQTPKHLITATGQRVTLRCSPRSGDLSVYWYQQSLDQGLQFLIQYYNGEERAKGNILERFSAQQFPDLHSELNLSSLELGDSALYFCASSVGGSASGNTIYFGEGSWLTVV.

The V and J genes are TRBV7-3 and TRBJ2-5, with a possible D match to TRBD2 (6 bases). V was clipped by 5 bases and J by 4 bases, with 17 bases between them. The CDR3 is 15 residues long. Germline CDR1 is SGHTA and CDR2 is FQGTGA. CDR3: CASSKSSGSLETQYF. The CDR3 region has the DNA TGTGCCAGCAGCAAAAGTAGCGGCAGTTTAGAGACCCAGTACTTC.

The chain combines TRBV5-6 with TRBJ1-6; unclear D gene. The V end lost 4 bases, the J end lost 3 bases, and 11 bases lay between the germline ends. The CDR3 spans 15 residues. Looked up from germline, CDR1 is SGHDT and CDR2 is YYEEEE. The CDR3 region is CASSPGAIYNSPLHF. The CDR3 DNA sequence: TGTGCCAGCAGCCCCGGAGCCATCTATAATTCACCCCTCCACTTT.

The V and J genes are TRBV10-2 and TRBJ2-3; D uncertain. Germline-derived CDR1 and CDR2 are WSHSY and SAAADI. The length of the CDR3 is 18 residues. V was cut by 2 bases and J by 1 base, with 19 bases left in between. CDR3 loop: CASSEPSDSPLGTDTQYF. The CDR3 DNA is TGCGCCAGCAGTGAGCCGAGTGACTCCCCTCTGGGCACAGATACGCAGTATTTT.

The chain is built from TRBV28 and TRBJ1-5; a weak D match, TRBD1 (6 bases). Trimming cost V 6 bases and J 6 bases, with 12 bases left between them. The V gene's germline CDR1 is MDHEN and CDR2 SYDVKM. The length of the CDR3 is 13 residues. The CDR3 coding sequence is TGTGCCAGCAGGCCAGGGGTCGGTCAGCCCCAGCATTTT. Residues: CASRPGVGQPQHF. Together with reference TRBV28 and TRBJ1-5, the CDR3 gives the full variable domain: DVKVTQSSRYLVKRTGEKVFLECVQDMDHENMFWYRQDPGLGLRLIYFSYDVKMKEKGDIPEGYSVSREKKERFSLILESASTNQTSMYLCASRPGVGQPQHFGDGTRLSIL.

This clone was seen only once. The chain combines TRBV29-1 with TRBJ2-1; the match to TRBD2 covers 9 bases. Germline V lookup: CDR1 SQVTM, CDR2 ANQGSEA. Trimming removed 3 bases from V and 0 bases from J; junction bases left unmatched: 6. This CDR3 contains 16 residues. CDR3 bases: TGCAGCGTTGAGGGGGCGGGGGGGAACTCCTACAATGAGCAGTTCTTC. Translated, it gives CSVEGAGGNSYNEQFF.

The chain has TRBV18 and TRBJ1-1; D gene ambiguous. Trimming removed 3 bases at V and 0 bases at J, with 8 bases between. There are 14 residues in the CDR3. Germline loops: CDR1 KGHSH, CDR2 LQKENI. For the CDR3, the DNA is TGTGCCAGCTCACCCCAGAAATTGAACACTGAAGCTTTCTTT. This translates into CASSPQKLNTEAFF.

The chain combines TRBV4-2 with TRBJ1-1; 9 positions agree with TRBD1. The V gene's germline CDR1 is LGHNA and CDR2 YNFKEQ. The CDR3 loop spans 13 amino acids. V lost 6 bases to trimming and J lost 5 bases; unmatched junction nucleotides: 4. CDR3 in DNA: TGTGCCAGCAGACAGGGGGCGAGGACTGAAGCTTTCTTT. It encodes CASRQGARTEAFF.

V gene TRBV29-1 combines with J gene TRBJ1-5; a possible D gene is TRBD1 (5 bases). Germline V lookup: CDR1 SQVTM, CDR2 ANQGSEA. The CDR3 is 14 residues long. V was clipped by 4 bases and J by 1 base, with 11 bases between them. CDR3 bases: TGCAGCGTTGCACAGGTCGGAAGCAATCAGCCCCAGCATTTT. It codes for CSVAQVGSNQPQHF.

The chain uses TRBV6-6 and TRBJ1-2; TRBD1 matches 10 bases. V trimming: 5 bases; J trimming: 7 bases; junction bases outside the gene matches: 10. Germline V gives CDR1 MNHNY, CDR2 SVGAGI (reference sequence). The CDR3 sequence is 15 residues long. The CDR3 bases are TGTGCCAGCAGTACAACAGACAGGGGGCTGCGTGGCTACACCTTC. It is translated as CASSTTDRGLRGYTF.

CDR3 sequence (DNA): TGTGCCAGCAGCGCCAAGCGGGCAGTCTCTAGCACAGATACGCAGTATTTT. It is translated as CASSAKRAVSSTDTQYF. This chain links TRBV7-4 with TRBJ2-3; weak D call: TRBD2 (6 bases). The CDR3 consists of 17 residues. Trimming took 5 bases from V and 0 from J, leaving 18 bases between them. Germline CDR1 and CDR2: SGHVT and SQSDAQ.

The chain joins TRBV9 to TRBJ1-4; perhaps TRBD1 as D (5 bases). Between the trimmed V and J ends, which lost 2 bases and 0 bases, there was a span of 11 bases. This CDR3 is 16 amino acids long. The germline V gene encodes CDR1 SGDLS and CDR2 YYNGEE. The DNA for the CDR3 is TGTGCCAGCAGCGTTGGGACTTCCACAACTAATGAAAAACTGTTTTTT. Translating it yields CASSVGTSTTNEKLFF.

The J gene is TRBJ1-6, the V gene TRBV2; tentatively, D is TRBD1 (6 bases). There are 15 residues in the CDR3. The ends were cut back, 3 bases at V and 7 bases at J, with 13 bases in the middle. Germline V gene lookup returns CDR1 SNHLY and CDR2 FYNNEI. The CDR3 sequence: CASSDRGAGNSPLHF. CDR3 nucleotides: TGTGCCAGCAGTGACCGGGGGGCAGGCAATTCACCCCTCCACTTT.

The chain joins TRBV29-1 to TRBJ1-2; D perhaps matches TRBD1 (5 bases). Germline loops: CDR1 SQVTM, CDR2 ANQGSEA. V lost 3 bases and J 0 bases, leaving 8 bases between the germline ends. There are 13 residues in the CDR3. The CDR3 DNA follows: TGCAGCGTTGAGACCAGGGCTAACTATGGCTACACCTTC. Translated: CSVETRANYGYTF.

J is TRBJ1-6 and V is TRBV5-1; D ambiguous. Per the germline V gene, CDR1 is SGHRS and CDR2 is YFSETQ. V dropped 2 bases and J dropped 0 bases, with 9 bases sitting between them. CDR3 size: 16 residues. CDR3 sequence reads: CASSFSESSYNSPLHF. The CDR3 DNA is TGCGCCAGCAGCTTCTCCGAGAGCTCCTATAATTCACCCCTCCACTTT.

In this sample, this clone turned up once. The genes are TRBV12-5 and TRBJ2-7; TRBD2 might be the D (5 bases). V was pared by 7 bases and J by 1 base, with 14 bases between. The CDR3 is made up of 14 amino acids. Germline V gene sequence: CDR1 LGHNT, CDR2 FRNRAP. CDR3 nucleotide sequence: TGTGCTAGTGTGAAAGGAGGCAGGTCCTACGAGCAGTACTTC. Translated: CASVKGGRSYEQYF. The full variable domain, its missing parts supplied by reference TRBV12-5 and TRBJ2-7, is DARVTQTPRHKVTEMGQEVTMRCQPILGHNTVFWYRQTMMQGLELLAYFRNRAPLDDSGMPKDRFSAEMPDATLATLKIQPSEPRDSAVYFCASVKGGRSYEQYFGPGTRLTVT.

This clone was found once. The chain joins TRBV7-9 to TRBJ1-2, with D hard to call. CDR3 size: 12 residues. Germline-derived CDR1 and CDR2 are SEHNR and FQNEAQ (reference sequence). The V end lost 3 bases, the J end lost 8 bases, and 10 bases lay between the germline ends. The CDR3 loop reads CASSLGGRGYTF. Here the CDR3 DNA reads TGTGCCAGCAGCTTGGGCGGGCGGGGCTACACCTTC.

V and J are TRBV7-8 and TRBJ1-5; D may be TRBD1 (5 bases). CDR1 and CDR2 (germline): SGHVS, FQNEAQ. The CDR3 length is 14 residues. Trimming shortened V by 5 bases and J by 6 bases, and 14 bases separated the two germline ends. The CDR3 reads CASSAGGVVQPQHF. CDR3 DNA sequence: TGTGCCAGCAGCGCGGGGGGGGTGGTTCAGCCCCAGCATTTT.

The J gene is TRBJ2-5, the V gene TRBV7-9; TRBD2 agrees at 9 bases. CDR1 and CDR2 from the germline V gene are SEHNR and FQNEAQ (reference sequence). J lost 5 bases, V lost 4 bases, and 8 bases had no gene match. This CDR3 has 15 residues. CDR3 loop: CASSSMASGVETQYF. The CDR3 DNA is TGTGCCAGCAGCTCGATGGCTAGCGGGGTGGAGACCCAGTACTTC. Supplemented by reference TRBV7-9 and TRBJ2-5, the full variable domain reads DTGVSQNPRHKITKRGQNVTFRCDPISEHNRLYWYRQTLGQGPEFLTYFQNEAQLEKSRLLSDRFSAERPKGSFSTLEIQRTEQGDSAMYLCASSSMASGVETQYFGPGTRLLVL.

This CDR3 reads CATGQGGLDEAFF. Written as DNA, the CDR3 is TGTGCCACCGGACAGGGGGGTTTGGATGAAGCTTTCTTT. The chain uses TRBV19 and TRBJ1-1, with 10 bases that match TRBD1. Germline V gives CDR1 LNHDA, CDR2 SQIVND (reference sequence). J was trimmed by 7 bases and V by 10 bases; bases with no gene match: 9. There are 13 residues in the CDR3.

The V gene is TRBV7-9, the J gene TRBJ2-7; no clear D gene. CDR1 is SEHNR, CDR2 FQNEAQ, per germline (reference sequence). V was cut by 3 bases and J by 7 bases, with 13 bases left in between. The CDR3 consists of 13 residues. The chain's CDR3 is CASSFNTAVEQYF. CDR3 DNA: TGTGCCAGCAGCTTTAACACCGCTGTTGAGCAGTACTTC.

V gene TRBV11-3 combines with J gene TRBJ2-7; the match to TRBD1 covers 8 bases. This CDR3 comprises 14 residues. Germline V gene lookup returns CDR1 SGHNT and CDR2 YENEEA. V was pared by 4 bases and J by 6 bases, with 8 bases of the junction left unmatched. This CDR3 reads CASSSRQGTGEQYF. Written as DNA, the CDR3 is TGTGCCAGCAGCTCGAGACAGGGGACGGGCGAGCAGTACTTC.